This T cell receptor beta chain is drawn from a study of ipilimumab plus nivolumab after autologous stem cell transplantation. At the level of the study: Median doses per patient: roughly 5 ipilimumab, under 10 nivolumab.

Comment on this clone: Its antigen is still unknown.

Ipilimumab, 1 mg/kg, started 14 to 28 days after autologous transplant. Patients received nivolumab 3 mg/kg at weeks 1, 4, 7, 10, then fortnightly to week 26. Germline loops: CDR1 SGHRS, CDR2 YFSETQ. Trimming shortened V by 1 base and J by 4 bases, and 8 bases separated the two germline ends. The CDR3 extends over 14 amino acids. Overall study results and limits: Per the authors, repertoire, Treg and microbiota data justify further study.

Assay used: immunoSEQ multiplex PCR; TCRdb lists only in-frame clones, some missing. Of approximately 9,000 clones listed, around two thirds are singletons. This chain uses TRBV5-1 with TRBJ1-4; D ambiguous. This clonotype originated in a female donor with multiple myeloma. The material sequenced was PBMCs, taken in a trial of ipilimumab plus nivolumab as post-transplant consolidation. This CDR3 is CASSLSSSNEKLFF. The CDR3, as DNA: TGCGCCAGCAGCTTGTCCAGTAGTAATGAAAAACTGTTTTTT.